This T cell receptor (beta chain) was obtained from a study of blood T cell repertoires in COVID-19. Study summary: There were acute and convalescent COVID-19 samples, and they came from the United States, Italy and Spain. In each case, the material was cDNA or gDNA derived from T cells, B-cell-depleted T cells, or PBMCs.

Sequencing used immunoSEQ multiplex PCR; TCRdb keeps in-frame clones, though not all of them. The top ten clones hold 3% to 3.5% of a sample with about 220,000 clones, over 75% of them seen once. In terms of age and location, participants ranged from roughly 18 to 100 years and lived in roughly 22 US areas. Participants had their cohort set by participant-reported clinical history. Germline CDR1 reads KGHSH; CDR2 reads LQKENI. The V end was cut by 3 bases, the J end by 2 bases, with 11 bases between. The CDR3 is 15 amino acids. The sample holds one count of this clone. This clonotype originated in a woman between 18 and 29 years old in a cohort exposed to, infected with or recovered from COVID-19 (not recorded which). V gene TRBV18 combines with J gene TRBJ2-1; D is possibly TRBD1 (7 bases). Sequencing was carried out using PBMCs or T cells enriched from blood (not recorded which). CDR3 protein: CASSPGGGTYNEQFF. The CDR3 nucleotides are TGTGCCAGCTCACCCGGAGGGGGCACCTACAATGAGCAGTTCTTC.